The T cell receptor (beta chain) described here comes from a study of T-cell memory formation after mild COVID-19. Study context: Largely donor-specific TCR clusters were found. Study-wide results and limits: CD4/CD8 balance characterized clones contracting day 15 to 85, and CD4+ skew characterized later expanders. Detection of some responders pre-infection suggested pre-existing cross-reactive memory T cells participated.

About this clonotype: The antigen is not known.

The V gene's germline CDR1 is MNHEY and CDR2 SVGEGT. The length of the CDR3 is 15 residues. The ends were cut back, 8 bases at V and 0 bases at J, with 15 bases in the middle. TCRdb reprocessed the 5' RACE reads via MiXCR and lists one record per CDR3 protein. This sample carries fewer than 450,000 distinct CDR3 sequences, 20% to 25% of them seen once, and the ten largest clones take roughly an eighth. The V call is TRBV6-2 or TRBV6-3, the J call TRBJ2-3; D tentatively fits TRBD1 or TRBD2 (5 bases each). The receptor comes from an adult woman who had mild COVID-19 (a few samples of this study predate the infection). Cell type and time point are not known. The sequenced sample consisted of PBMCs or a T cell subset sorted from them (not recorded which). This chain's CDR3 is CASSIGTGSTDTQYF. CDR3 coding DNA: TGTGCCAGCTCTATAGGGACGGGCAGCACAGATACGCAGTATTTT.